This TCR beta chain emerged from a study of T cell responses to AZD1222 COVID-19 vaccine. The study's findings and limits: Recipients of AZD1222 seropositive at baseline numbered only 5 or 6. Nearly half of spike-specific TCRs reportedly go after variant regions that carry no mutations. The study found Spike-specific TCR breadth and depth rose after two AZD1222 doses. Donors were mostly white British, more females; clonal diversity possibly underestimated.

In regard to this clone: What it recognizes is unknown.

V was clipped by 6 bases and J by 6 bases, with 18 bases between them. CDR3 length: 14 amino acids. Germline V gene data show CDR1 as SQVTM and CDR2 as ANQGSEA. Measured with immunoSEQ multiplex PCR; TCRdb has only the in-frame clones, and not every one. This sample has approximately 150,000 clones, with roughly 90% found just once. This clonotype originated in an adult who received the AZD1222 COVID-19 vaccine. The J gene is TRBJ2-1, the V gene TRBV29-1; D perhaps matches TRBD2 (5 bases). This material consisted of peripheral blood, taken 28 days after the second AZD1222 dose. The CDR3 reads CSVGGRSLSNEQFF. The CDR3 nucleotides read TGCAGCGTGGGTGGGAGAAGCCTTAGCAATGAGCAGTTCTTC.